This T cell receptor (beta chain) was found in a study of technical replicates of blood from a few donors. This CDR3 has 17 amino acids. Germline V gives CDR1 SEHNR, CDR2 FQNEAQ (reference sequence). The junction had 17 bases not matched to a gene; V was cut back by 6 bases and J by 7 bases. Measured with immunoSEQ multiplex PCR; TCRdb has only the in-frame clones, and not every one. The sample contains 91,000 or so clones, roughly 95% of which appear only once. This chain joins TRBV7-9 and TRBJ2-1; 8 positions agree with TRBD2. This TCR derives from a human donor in good health. The sequenced material came from T cells isolated from PBMCs. CDR3 region: CASRWSGSLRIRNEQFF. The DNA for the CDR3 is TGTGCCAGCAGATGGAGCGGGAGCCTCAGGATCAGGAATGAGCAGTTCTTC.